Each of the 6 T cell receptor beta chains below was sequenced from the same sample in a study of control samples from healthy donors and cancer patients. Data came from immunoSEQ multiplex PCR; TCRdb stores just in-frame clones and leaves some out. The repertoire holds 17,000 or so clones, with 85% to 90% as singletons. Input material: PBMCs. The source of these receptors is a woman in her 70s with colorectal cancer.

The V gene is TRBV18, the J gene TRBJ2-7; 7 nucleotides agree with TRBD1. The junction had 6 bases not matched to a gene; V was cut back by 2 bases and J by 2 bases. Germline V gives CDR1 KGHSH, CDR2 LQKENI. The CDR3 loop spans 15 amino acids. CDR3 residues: CASSPETGNPYEQYF. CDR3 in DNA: TGTGCCAGCTCACCAGAGACAGGGAATCCCTACGAGCAGTACTTC.

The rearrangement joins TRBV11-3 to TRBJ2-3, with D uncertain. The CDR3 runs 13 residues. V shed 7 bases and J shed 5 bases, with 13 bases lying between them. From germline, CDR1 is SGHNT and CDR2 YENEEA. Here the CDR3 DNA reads TGTGCCAGCACCCAAGGGCGAGGAGATACGCAGTATTTT. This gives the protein CASTQGRGDTQYF.

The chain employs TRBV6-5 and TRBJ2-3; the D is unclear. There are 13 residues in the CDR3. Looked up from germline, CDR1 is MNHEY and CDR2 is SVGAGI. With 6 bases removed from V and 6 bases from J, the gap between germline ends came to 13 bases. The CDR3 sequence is CASSLSFPDTQYF. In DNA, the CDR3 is TGTGCCAGCAGCCTTAGTTTCCCTGATACGCAGTATTTT.

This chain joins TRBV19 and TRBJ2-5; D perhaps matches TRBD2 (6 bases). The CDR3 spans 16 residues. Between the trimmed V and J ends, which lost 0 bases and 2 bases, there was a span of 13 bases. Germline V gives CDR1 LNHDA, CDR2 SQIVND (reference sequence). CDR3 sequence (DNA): TGTGCCAGTAGTATAGAAGGTTTCGGGAGTCAAGAGACCCAGTACTTC. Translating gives CASSIEGFGSQETQYF.

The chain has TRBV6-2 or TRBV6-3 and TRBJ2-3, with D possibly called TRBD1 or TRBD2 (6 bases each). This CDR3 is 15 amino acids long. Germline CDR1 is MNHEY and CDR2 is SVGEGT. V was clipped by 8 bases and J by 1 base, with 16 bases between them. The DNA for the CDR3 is TGTGCCAGCGGCCCCCTCGGGGGCGGCACAGATACGCAGTATTTT. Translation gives CASGPLGGGTDTQYF.

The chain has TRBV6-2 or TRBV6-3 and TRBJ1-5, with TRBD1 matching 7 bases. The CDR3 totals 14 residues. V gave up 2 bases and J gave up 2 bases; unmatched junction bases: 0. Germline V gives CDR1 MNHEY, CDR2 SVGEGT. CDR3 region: CASSYGTGNQPQHF. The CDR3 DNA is TGTGCCAGCAGTTACGGGACAGGCAATCAGCCCCAGCATTTT.